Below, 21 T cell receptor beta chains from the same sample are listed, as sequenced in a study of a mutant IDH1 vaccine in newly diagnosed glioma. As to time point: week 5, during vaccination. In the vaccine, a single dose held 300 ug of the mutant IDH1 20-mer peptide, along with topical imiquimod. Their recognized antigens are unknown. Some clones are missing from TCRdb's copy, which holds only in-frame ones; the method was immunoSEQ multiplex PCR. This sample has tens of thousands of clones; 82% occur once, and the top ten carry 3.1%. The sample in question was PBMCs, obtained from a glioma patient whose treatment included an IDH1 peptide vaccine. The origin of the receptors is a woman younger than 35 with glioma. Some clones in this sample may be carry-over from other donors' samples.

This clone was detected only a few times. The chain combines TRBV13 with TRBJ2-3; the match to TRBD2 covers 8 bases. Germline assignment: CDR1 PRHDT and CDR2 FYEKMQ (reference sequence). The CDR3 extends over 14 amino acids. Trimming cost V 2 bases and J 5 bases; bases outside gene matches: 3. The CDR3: CASSLSGGRDTQYF. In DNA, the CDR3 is TGTGCCAGCAGCTTATCGGGGGGGCGAGATACGCAGTATTTT.

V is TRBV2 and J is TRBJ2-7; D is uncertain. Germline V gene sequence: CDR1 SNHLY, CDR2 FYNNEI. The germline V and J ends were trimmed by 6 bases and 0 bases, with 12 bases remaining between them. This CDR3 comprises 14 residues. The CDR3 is CASSRTESSYEQYF. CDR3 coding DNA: TGTGCCAGCAGCCGCACAGAGAGCTCCTACGAGCAGTACTTC.

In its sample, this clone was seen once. This CDR3 reads CASSQERRATDTQYF. The CDR3 DNA reads TGTGCCAGCAGCCAAGAACGGAGGGCTACAGATACGCAGTATTTT. The J gene is TRBJ2-3, the V gene TRBV4-2; maybe TRBD2 (6 bases). This CDR3 spans 15 amino acids. Between the trimmed V and J ends, which lost 0 bases and 3 bases, there was a span of 10 bases. Per germline, CDR1 LGHNA and CDR2 YNFKEQ.

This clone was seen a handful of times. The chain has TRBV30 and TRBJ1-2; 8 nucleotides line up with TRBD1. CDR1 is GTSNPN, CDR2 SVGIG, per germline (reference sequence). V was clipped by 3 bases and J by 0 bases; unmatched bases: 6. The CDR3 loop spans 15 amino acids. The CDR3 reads CAWSETGVANYGYTF. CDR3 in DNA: TGTGCCTGGAGCGAGACAGGGGTAGCTAACTATGGCTACACCTTC.

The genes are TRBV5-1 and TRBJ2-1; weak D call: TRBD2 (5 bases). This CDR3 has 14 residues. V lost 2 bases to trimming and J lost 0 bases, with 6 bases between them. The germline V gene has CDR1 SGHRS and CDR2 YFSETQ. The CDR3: CASSLAASYNEQFF. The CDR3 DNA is TGCGCCAGCAGCTTAGCGGCCTCCTACAATGAGCAGTTCTTC. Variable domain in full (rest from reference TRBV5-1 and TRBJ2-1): KAGVTQTPRYLIKTRGQQVTLSCSPISGHRSVSWYQQTPGQGLQFLFEYFSETQRNKGNFPGRFSGRQFSNSRSEMNVSTLELGDSALYLCASSLAASYNEQFFGPGTRLTVL.

DNA for the CDR3: TGTGCCTGGAGTGGAAACAGGGGGCTATTTGGGGCCAACGTCCTGACTTTC. Translating gives CAWSGNRGLFGANVLTF. The J gene is TRBJ2-6, the V gene TRBV30; 9 bases fit TRBD1. This CDR3 spans 17 amino acids. Losses at the gene ends were 1 base for V and 3 bases for J; bases not matched to a gene: 7. CDR1 is GTSNPN, CDR2 SVGIG, per germline (reference sequence).

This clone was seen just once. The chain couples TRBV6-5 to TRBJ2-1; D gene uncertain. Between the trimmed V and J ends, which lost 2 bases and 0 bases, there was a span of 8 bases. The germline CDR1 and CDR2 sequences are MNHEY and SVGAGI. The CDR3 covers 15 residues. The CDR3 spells CASSYRASSYNEQFF. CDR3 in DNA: TGTGCCAGCAGTTACCGAGCTAGCTCCTACAATGAGCAGTTCTTC.

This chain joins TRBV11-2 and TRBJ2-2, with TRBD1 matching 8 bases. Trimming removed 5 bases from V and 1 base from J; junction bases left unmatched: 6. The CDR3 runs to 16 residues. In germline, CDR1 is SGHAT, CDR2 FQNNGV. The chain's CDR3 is CASSRPGTGNTGELFF. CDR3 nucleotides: TGTGCCAGCAGCCGACCCGGGACAGGGAACACCGGGGAGCTGTTTTTT.

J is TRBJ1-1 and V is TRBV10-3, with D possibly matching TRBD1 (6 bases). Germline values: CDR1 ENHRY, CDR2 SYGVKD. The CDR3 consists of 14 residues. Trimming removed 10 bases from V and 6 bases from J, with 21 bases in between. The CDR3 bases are TGTGCCACCTCGACAGGCCGGCTAAATTCTGAAGCTTTCTTT. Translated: CATSTGRLNSEAFF.

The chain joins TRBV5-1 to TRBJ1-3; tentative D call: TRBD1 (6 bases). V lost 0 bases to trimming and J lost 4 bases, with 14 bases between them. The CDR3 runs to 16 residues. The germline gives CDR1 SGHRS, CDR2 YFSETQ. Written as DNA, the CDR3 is TGCGCCAGCAGCTTGGTTAATGGCAGGGGAGGAAACACCATATATTTT. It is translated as CASSLVNGRGGNTIYF.

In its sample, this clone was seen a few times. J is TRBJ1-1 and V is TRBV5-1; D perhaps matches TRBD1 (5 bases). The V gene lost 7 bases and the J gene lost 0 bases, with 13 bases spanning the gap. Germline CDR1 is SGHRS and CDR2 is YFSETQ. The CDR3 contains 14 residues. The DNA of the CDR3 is TGCGCCAGCGGGGGGAGCGGAATGAACACTGAAGCTTTCTTT. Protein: CASGGSGMNTEAFF.

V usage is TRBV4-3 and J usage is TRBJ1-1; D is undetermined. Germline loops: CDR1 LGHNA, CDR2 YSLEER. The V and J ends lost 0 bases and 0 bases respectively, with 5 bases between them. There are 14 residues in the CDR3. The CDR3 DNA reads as TGCGCCAGCAGCCAAGAAATCCTGAACACTGAAGCTTTCTTT. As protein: CASSQEILNTEAFF.

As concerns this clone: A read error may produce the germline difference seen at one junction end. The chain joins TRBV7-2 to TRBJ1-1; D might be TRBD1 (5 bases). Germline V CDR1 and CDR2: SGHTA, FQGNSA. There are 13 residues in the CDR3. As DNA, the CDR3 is TGTGTCAGCAGCTTAGTGGGGCTTACTGAAGCTTTCTTT. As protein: CVSSLVGLTEAFF.

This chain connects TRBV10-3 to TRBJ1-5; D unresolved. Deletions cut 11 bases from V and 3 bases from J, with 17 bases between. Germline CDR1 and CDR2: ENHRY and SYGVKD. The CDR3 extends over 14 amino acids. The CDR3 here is CAAGYPGYNQPQHF. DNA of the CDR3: TGTGCCGCGGGTTATCCGGGGTACAATCAGCCCCAGCATTTT.

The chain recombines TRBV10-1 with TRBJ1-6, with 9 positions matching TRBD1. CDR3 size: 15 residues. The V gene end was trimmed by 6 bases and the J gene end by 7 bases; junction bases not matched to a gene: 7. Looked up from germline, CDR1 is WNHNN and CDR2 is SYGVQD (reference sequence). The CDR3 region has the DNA TGCGCCAGCAGAAGCGGGACAGGGACCAATTCACCCCTCCACTTT. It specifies CASRSGTGTNSPLHF.

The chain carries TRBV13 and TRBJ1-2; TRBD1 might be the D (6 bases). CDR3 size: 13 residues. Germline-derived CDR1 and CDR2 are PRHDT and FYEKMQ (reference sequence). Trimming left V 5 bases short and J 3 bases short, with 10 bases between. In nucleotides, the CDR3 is TGTGCCAGCAGCCTCAGGGGTGACTATGGCTACACCTTC. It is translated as CASSLRGDYGYTF.

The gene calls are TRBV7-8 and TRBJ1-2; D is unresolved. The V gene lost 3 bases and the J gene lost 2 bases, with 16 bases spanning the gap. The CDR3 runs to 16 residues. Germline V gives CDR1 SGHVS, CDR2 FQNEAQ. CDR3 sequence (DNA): TGTGCCAGCAGCTTCGGTCACGGGGTAGGAAACTATGGCTACACCTTC. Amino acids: CASSFGHGVGNYGYTF.

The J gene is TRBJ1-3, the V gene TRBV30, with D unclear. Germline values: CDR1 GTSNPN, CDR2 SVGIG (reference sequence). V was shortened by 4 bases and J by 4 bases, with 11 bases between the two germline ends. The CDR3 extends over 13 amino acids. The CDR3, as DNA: TGTGCCTGGAACCCGGTTGTCGGAAACACCATATATTTT. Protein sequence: CAWNPVVGNTIYF.

CDR3 DNA sequence: TGTGCCTGGAGTGTGGGCGGGAGCACAGATACGCAGTATTTT. It encodes CAWSVGGSTDTQYF. The rearrangement links TRBV30 to TRBJ2-3, with D possibly being TRBD2 (5 bases). Germline V gene data show CDR1 as GTSNPN and CDR2 as SVGIG (reference sequence). Trimming removed 0 bases at V and 0 bases at J, with 7 bases between. The CDR3 covers 14 residues.

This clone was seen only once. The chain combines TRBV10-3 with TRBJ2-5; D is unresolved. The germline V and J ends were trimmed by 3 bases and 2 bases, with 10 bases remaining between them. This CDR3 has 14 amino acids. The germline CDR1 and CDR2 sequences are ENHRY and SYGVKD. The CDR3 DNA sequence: TGTGCCATCAGTGACCGCGGACCACAAGAGACCCAGTACTTC. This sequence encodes CAISDRGPQETQYF.

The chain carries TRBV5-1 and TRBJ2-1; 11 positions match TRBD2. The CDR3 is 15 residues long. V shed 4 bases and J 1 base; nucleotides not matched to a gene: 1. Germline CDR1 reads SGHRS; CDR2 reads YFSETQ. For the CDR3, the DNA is TGCGCCAGCAGCGGGACTAGCGGTTCCTACAATGAGCAGTTCTTC. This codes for CASSGTSGSYNEQFF.